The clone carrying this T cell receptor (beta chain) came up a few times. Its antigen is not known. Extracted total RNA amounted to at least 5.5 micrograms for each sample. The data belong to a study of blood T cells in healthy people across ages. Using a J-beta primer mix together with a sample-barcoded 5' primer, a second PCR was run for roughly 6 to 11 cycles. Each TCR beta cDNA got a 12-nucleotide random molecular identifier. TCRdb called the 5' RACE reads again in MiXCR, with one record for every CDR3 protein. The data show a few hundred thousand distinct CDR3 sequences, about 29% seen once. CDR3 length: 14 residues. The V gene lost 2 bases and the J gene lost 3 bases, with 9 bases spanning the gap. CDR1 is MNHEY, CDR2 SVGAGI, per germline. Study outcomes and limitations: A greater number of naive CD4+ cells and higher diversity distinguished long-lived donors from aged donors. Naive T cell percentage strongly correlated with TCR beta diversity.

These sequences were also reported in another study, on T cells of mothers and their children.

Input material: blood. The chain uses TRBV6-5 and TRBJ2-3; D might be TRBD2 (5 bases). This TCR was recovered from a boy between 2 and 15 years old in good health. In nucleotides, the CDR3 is TGTGCCAGCAGTTACGAACGGACTACAGATACGCAGTATTTT. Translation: CASSYERTTDTQYF.